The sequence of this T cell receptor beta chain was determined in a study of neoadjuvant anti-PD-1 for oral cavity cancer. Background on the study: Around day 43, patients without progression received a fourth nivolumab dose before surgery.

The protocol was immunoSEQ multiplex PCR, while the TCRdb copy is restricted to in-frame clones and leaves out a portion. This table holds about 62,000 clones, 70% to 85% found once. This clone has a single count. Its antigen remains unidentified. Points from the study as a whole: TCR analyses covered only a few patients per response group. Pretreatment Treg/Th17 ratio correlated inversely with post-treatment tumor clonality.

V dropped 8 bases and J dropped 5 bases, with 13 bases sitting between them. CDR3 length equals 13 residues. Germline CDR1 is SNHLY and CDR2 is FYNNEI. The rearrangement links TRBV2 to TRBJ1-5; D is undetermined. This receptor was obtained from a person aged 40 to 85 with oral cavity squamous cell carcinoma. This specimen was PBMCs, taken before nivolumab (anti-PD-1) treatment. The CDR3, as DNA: TGTGCCAGCTTGCGGAGTGGGGATCAGCCCCAGCATTTT. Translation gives CASLRSGDQPQHF.